In this sample, the clone carrying this TCR beta chain turned up many times. Its antigen is not identified. This record comes from a study of regulatory T cells in long-lasting Graves disease. Study conclusions and caveats: Clonotypes that were public and shared totalled a few thousand in persistent patients versus 900 to 1,000 in new patients. Patients with persistent Graves' had lower TCR diversity than newly diagnosed patients.

Time point reported: newly diagnosed GD, antithyroid drugs for less than 3 months. From RNA extracted from PBMCs, the TCR library was made. Both iRepertoire HTBI primers and Arm-PCR of CDR3 regions were used to build the TCR beta libraries. MiXCR was run by TCRdb on the multiplex PCR reads, yielding one entry per CDR3 protein. The profile shows almost 450,000 distinct CDR3 sequences, about 16% of them singletons. Germline V lookup: CDR1 KGHSH, CDR2 LQKENI. There are 14 residues in the CDR3. V was trimmed by 0 bases and J by 7 bases, leaving 10 bases between them. These data also featured in a second study, about T cells in Graves' hyperthyroidism and ophthalmopathy. From that study: Patients were aged 18 to 65, had disease duration under 2 months, and had newly diagnosed hyperthyroidism. With a median lead of about six months before onset, the model predicted ophthalmopathy.

The V call is TRBV18, the J call TRBJ2-1, with D possibly TRBD2 on 5 matching bases. The specimen comprised peripheral blood mononuclear cells (PBMCs), sampled at new diagnosis, from a patient treated with antithyroid drugs. The clonotype comes from a woman in her 30s with Graves disease. The CDR3 loop is CASSPPNGRNEQFF. Here the CDR3 DNA reads TGTGCCAGCTCACCACCGAATGGGAGAAATGAGCAGTTCTTC.